What follows is one T cell receptor (beta chain) and its context. Sequencing targeted TCR beta in T cells from blood (CD8+ and CD4+). TEMRA cells were FACS-enriched, with CD8+ and CD4+ T cells isolated negatively. Reverse transcription of 0.5 to 1 ug RNA was performed with random hexamers. By means of immunoSEQ multiplex PCR, TCR beta CDR3 spanning 54 Vbeta and 13 Jbeta underwent amplification. One entry per CDR3 protein results from TCRdb running MiXCR on the immunoSEQ multiplex PCR reads. In the table there are tens of thousands of distinct CDR3 sequences, about 95% of which are singletons. Trimming shortened V by 5 bases and J by 1 base, and 17 bases separated the two germline ends. The CDR3 consists of 16 residues. Germline V gene sequence: CDR1 SGHAT, CDR2 FQNNGV. The sample is drawn from a study of CD8 T cells in Susac syndrome.

Sequences were obtained from CD8+ T cells from PBMCs. The sequence was obtained from a human donor with multiple sclerosis. V is TRBV11-2 and J is TRBJ1-1; possibly TRBD1 for D (6 bases). DNA of the CDR3: TGTGCCAGCAGCCTGGGAGGCAGGGGAGGGAACACTGAAGCTTTCTTT. As protein: CASSLGGRGGNTEAFF.